The 24 T cell receptor beta chains listed next were all sequenced from one sample in a study of blood T cell repertoires in COVID-19. Some clones are missing from TCRdb's copy, which holds only in-frame ones; the method was immunoSEQ multiplex PCR. The sample has under 300,000 clones, approximately 89% seen once. Sequenced material: PBMCs or T cells enriched from blood (not recorded which). The source is a woman aged 40 to 55 who had been exposed to COVID-19.

The rearrangement joins TRBV28 to TRBJ2-5, with 11 bases matching TRBD1. The CDR3 is 14 amino acids. Germline CDR1 reads MDHEN; CDR2 reads SYDVKM. Trimming cost V 8 bases and J 5 bases; bases outside gene matches: 7. The CDR3 reads CASLGQGAGETQYF. The CDR3 DNA reads TGTGCCAGCCTAGGACAGGGGGCTGGGGAGACCCAGTACTTC.

In its sample, this clone was seen once. The genes are TRBV4-1 and TRBJ1-2; 8 positions agree with TRBD1. The V gene end was trimmed by 1 base and the J gene end by 6 bases; junction bases not matched to a gene: 7. Germline V gene lookup returns CDR1 MGHRA and CDR2 YSYEKL. The length of the CDR3 is 15 residues. The CDR3 DNA sequence: TGCGCCAGCAGCCAAGCCCCCAGGGGGCAGGATGGCTACACCTTC. It specifies CASSQAPRGQDGYTF.

J is TRBJ2-1 and V is TRBV25-1; 10 bases match TRBD2. The V and J ends lost 7 bases and 12 bases, in that order; junction bases with no gene match: 12. This CDR3 has 14 amino acids. Germline CDR1 MGHDK, CDR2 SYGVNS. CDR3 nucleotides: TGTGCCAGCAATTGGGGGGCTAGCGGGAGCCGGCAGTTCTTC. Its translation: CASNWGASGSRQFF.

The V call is TRBV7-2, the J call TRBJ2-7; 7 nucleotides agree with TRBD1. Losses at the gene ends were 1 base for V and 4 bases for J; bases not matched to a gene: 7. Germline values: CDR1 SGHTA, CDR2 FQGNSA. The CDR3 totals 15 residues. CDR3 DNA: TGTGCCAGCAGCTTAGTGGGGACAGAAGATTACGAGCAGTACTTC. It yields the protein CASSLVGTEDYEQYF. The full variable domain, completed using reference TRBV7-2 and TRBJ2-7, is GAGVSQSPSNKVTEKGKDVELRCDPISGHTALYWYRQSLGQGLEFLIYFQGNSAPDKSGLPSDRFSAERTGGSVSTLTIQRTQQEDSAVYLCASSLVGTEDYEQYFGPGTRLTVT.

CDR3 coding DNA: TGCGCCAGCAGACGGACAGGGGCGGTCTATGGCTACACCTTC. This encodes CASRRTGAVYGYTF. V usage is TRBV4-1 and J usage is TRBJ1-2; TRBD1 aligns across 9 bases. The CDR3 loop spans 14 amino acids. Germline CDR1 MGHRA, CDR2 YSYEKL. The junction had 6 bases not matched to a gene; V was cut back by 6 bases and J by 4 bases.

The chain links TRBV18 to TRBJ1-1; 11 bases align to TRBD1. CDR1 is KGHSH and CDR2 is LQKENI in the germline V gene. The CDR3 consists of 18 residues. Germline trimming cut 2 bases from V and 5 bases from J; bases unmatched to any gene: 13. CDR3 DNA sequence: TGTGCCAGCTCACCAGTAAGGACAGGGGGCGTTATCTCTACTGAAGCTTTCTTT. It is translated as CASSPVRTGGVISTEAFF.

This clone was counted a single time. The chain couples TRBV7-2 to TRBJ2-1; 9 bases agree with TRBD2. The germline V gene encodes CDR1 SGHTA and CDR2 FQGNSA. Trimming at V came to 6 bases and at J to 1 base, leaving 10 bases not matched to a gene. CDR3 size: 17 residues. The CDR3 is CASSRTPAGGSYNEQFF. The CDR3 coding sequence is TGTGCCAGCAGTCGTACCCCAGCGGGGGGTTCCTACAATGAGCAGTTCTTC. The variable domain in full, with the rest retrieved from reference TRBV7-2 and TRBJ2-1, is GAGVSQSPSNKVTEKGKDVELRCDPISGHTALYWYRQSLGQGLEFLIYFQGNSAPDKSGLPSDRFSAERTGGSVSTLTIQRTQQEDSAVYLCASSRTPAGGSYNEQFFGPGTRLTVL.

This rearrangement joins TRBV6-5 to TRBJ2-5; a possible D gene is TRBD2 (5 bases). From germline, CDR1 is MNHEY and CDR2 SVGAGI. Trimming shortened V by 5 bases and J by 6 bases, and 19 bases separated the two germline ends. The CDR3 loop spans 15 amino acids. The CDR3 spells CASSPGGAGEKTQYF. The CDR3 DNA reads TGTGCCAGCAGTCCCGGAGGCGCCGGGGAGAAGACCCAGTACTTC.

The rearrangement uses TRBV7-2 and TRBJ2-3, with TRBD2 as a possible D gene (5 bases). Trimming stripped 6 bases from V and 2 bases from J, with 9 bases between. Germline values: CDR1 SGHTA, CDR2 FQGNSA. CDR3 length: 13 residues. CDR3 amino acids: CASSLADTDTQYF. The CDR3 nucleotides read TGTGCCAGCAGTCTAGCAGACACAGATACGCAGTATTTT.

Points on this clone: A junction end diverges from the germline sequence, so it may reflect a read error. The V call is TRBV18, the J call TRBJ2-4; perhaps TRBD2 as D (5 bases). This CDR3 has 17 amino acids. Germline loops: CDR1 KGHSH, CDR2 LQKENI. The chain's CDR3 is CASSTPTGVWTKNIQYF. CDR3 DNA sequence: TGTGCCAGCTCAACACCTACCGGGGTGTGGACCAAAAACATTCAGTACTTC. Variable domain in full (rest from reference TRBV18 and TRBJ2-4): NAGVMQNPRHLVRRRGQEARLRCSPMKGHSHVYWYRQLPEEGLKFMVYLQKENIIDESGMPKERFSAEFPKEGPSILRIQQVVRGDSAAYFCASSTPTGVWTKNIQYFGAGTRLSVL.

The chain combines TRBV19 with TRBJ1-5, with a weak D call TRBD1 (5 bases). Looked up from germline, CDR1 is LNHDA and CDR2 is SQIVND (reference sequence). V dropped 3 bases and J dropped 4 bases, with 13 bases sitting between them. The CDR3 spans 15 residues. The CDR3 is CASSMASGRNQPQHF. The CDR3, as DNA: TGTGCCAGTAGTATGGCGTCAGGGCGAAATCAGCCCCAGCATTTT.

The chain couples TRBV15 to TRBJ2-5; 14 bases fit TRBD2. Germline lookup yields CDR1 LNHNV and CDR2 YYDKDF (reference sequence). This CDR3 is built from 19 residues. With V trimmed by 0 bases and J by 4 bases, 10 bases remained unmatched. For the CDR3, the DNA is TGTGCCACCAGCAGAGATGAGACTAGCGGGAGGGCCCCACGAGAGACCCAGTACTTC. This codes for CATSRDETSGRAPRETQYF.

The gene calls are TRBV12-3 or TRBV12-4 and TRBJ1-3, with D unresolved. Trimming removed 3 bases from V and 8 bases from J, with 11 bases in between. This CDR3 region has 13 residues. CDR3 sequence reads: CASSFSTADTIYF. The DNA of the CDR3 is TGTGCCAGCAGTTTTTCCACCGCGGACACCATATATTTT.

The chain carries TRBV18 and TRBJ1-1; D is undetermined. Germline-derived CDR1 and CDR2 are KGHSH and LQKENI. V lost 3 bases to trimming and J lost 5 bases, with 19 bases between them. The CDR3 consists of 16 residues. CDR3 sequence reads: CASSPNREVLRTEAFF. The CDR3 DNA follows: TGTGCCAGCTCACCCAATAGGGAGGTGTTAAGGACTGAAGCTTTCTTT. Combining the CDR3 with reference TRBV18 and TRBJ1-1 gives the whole variable domain NAGVMQNPRHLVRRRGQEARLRCSPMKGHSHVYWYRQLPEEGLKFMVYLQKENIIDESGMPKERFSAEFPKEGPSILRIQQVVRGDSAAYFCASSPNREVLRTEAFFGQGTRLTVV.

V usage is TRBV4-2 and J usage is TRBJ2-7; D is ambiguous. The CDR3 contains 13 residues. Germline-derived CDR1 and CDR2 are LGHNA and YNFKEQ. V was pared by 0 bases and J by 2 bases, with 5 bases between. The DNA for the CDR3 is TGTGCCAGCAGCCAAGACAGGACCTACGAGCAGTACTTC. Translating gives CASSQDRTYEQYF.

This sequence joins TRBV28 and TRBJ1-5, with 9 bases identical to TRBD1. V lost 0 bases to trimming and J lost 2 bases; unmatched junction nucleotides: 14. This CDR3 has 20 amino acids. CDR1 MDHEN and CDR2 SYDVKM come from the germline V gene. The CDR3 is CASSLCMFGGDRVCNQPQHF. The CDR3 DNA reads TGTGCCAGCAGTTTATGTATGTTCGGGGGGGACAGGGTCTGCAATCAGCCCCAGCATTTT.

The chain joins TRBV7-9 to TRBJ1-2, with D possibly matching TRBD1 (6 bases). The CDR3 sequence is 14 residues long. The V and J ends lost 4 bases and 7 bases respectively, with 16 bases between them. The germline CDR1 and CDR2 sequences are SEHNR and FQNEAQ (reference sequence). The CDR3 here is CASSSSGDRGGYTF. CDR3 in DNA: TGTGCCAGCAGCTCTTCAGGGGATAGGGGTGGCTACACCTTC.

The chain employs TRBV24-1 and TRBJ1-1, with D possibly TRBD1 on 6 matching bases. Trimming removed 9 bases at V and 10 bases at J, with 23 bases between. Germline V gene sequence: CDR1 KGHDR, CDR2 SFDVKD. The length of the CDR3 is 14 residues. In DNA, the CDR3 is TGTGCCACCGCAGACAGGTCCCGAAGTGGTGTAGCTTTCTTT. Translation gives CATADRSRSGVAFF.

The rearrangement joins TRBV4-3 to TRBJ1-1; D might be TRBD1 (5 bases). Germline-derived CDR1 and CDR2 are LGHNA and YSLEER. The CDR3 extends over 14 amino acids. The ends were cut back, 0 bases at V and 2 bases at J, with 7 bases in the middle. The CDR3 loop is CASSQETVNTEAFF. The CDR3 region has the DNA TGCGCCAGCAGCCAAGAGACAGTTAACACTGAAGCTTTCTTT.

This chain links TRBV7-2 with TRBJ2-7; D gene ambiguous. V was shortened by 3 bases and J by 8 bases, with 14 bases between the two germline ends. The germline gives CDR1 SGHTA, CDR2 FQGNSA. The CDR3 has 13 amino acids. For the CDR3, the DNA is TGTGCCAGCAGCTTTTTGGGCTATCCCCAGCAGTACTTC. Its protein product is CASSFLGYPQQYF.

The table lists this clone with a count of one. V gene TRBV29-1 combines with J gene TRBJ2-1; 8 nucleotides agree with TRBD2. This CDR3 contains 15 residues. Germline CDR1 is SQVTM and CDR2 is ANQGSEA. The V gene end was trimmed by 4 bases and the J gene end by 3 bases; junction bases not matched to a gene: 8. The CDR3 spells CSVVGLGTSYNEQFF. CDR3 nucleotides: TGCAGCGTTGTGGGTTTGGGGACTAGCTACAATGAGCAGTTCTTC.

The chain couples TRBV7-2 to TRBJ1-1, with no clear D. The CDR3 has 12 amino acids. V lost 5 bases and J 5 bases, leaving 9 bases between the germline ends. Germline V gene sequence: CDR1 SGHTA, CDR2 FQGNSA. The CDR3 nucleotides read TGTGCCAGCAGCCGATGGCGGACTGAAGCTTTCTTT. This translates into CASSRWRTEAFF.

This clone was recorded only once. The rearrangement uses TRBV3-1 (or the pseudogene TRBV3-2) and TRBJ2-2; 7 bases are a match to TRBD2. This CDR3 spans 17 amino acids. CDR1 and CDR2 from the germline V gene are LGHDT and YNNKEL (reference sequence). Trimming removed 4 bases from V and 7 bases from J; junction bases left unmatched: 15. CDR3 loop: CASSPLGRLGEGGELFF. DNA of the CDR3: TGTGCCAGCAGCCCCCTCGGGCGGCTGGGGGAGGGCGGGGAGCTGTTTTTT.

The chain is built from TRBV9 and TRBJ2-1; D gene ambiguous. In germline, CDR1 is SGDLS, CDR2 YYNGEE. The CDR3 spans 15 residues. Trimming took off 4 bases at V and 4 bases at J, with 15 bases between the two ends. The CDR3 sequence: CASSPISLLYNEQFF. The CDR3 DNA sequence: TGTGCCAGCAGCCCTATTTCGCTCTTATACAATGAGCAGTTCTTC.